This T cell receptor (beta chain) was profiled in a study of tumor T cells in aggressive B-cell lymphoma. Assay used: immunoSEQ multiplex PCR; TCRdb lists only in-frame clones, some missing. The sample records thousands of clones, about nine tenths being singletons. Material for sequencing was tumor tissue. The TCR was taken from an adult with diffuse large B cell lymphoma.

CDR3 residues: CASSLGDNEQFF. DNA for the CDR3: TGTGCCAGCAGCCTGGGAGACAATGAGCAGTTCTTC. The chain couples TRBV5-6 to TRBJ2-1, with a possible D match to TRBD2 (5 bases). The V and J ends lost 4 bases and 5 bases respectively, with 7 bases between them. Germline values: CDR1 SGHDT, CDR2 YYEEEE. CDR3 size: 12 residues.